The subject of this entry is one T cell receptor beta chain. This specimen belongs to a study of blood T cells in healthy people across ages. The CDR3 runs to 12 residues. Germline lookup yields CDR1 SQVTM and CDR2 ANQGSEA. V dropped 8 bases and J dropped 1 base, with 12 bases sitting between them. Primed by a sample-barcoded 5' primer and a J-beta primer mix, a second PCR proceeded for about 6 to 12 cycles. TCRdb re-derived calls from the 5' RACE reads in MiXCR, one entry per CDR3 protein. The table records about 770,000 distinct CDR3 sequences, roughly 44% of them present only once. The chain has TRBV29-1 and TRBJ2-7; tentative D call: TRBD2 (6 bases). The source is a man aged 55 to 70 in good health. Material for sequencing was blood. The CDR3 region is CSIRLASYEQYF. In nucleotides, the CDR3 is TGCAGCATCCGTCTAGCGTCCTACGAGCAGTACTTC.